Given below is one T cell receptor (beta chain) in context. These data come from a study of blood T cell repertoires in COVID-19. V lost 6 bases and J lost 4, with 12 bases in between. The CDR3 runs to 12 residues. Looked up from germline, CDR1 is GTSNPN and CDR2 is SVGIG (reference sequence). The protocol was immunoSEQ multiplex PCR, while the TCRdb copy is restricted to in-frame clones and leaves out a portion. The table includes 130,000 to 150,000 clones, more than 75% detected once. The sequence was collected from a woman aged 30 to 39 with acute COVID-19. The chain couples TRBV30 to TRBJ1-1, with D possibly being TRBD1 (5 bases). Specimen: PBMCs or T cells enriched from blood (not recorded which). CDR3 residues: CACRVWGTEAFF. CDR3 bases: TGTGCCTGCAGGGTCTGGGGCACTGAAGCTTTCTTT.